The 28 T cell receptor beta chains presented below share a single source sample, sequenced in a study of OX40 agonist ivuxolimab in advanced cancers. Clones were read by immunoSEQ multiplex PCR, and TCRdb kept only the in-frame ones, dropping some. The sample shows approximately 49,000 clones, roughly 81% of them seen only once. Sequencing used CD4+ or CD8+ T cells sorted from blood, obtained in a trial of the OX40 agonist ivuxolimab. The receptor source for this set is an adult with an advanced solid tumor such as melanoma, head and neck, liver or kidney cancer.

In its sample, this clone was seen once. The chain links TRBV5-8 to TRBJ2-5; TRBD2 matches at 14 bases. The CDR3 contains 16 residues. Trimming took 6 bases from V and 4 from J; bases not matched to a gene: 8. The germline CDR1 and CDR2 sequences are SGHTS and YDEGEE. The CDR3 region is CASTPGLAGVRETQYF. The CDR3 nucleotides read TGTGCCAGCACCCCGGGACTAGCGGGAGTCAGAGAGACCCAGTACTTC. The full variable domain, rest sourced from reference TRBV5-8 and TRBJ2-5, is EAGVTQSPTHLIKTRGQQATLRCSPISGHTSVYWYQQALGLGLQFLLWYDEGEERNRGNFPPRFSGRQFPNYSSELNVNALELEDSALYLCASTPGLAGVRETQYFGPGTRLLVL.

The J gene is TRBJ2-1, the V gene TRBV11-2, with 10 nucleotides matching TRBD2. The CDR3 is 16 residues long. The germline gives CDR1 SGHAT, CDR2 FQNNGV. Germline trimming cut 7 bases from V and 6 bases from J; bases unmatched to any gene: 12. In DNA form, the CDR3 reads TGTGCCAGCACCCCCCATCTAGCGGGAGTTGTCAATGAGCAGTTCTTC. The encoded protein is CASTPHLAGVVNEQFF.

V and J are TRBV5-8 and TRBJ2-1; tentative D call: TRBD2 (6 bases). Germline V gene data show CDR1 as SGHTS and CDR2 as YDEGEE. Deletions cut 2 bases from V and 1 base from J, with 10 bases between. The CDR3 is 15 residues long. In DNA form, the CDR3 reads TGTGCCAGCAGCTTCCGGGGGACGTCCTACAATGAGCAGTTCTTC. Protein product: CASSFRGTSYNEQFF.

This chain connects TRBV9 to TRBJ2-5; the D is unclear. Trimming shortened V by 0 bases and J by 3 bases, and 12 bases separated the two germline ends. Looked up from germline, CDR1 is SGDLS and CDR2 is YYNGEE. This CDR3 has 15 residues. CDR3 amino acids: CASSVDWGFEETQYF. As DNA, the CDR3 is TGTGCCAGCAGCGTAGACTGGGGATTCGAAGAGACCCAGTACTTC.

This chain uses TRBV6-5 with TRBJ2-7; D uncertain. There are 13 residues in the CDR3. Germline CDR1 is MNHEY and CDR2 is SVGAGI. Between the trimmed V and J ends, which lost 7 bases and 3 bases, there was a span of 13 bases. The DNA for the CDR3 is TGTGCCAGCACGGTCGCGAGAGGCTACGAGCAGTACTTC. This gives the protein CASTVARGYEQYF.

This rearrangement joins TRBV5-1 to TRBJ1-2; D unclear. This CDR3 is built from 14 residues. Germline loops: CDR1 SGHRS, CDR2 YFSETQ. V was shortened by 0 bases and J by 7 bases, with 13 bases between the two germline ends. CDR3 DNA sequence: TGCGCCAGCAGCTTGGAGGTTATGGCCCTTGGCTACACCTTC. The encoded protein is CASSLEVMALGYTF.

The CDR3 loop reads CASSLVAGIGETQYF. CDR3 nucleotide sequence: TGTGCCAGCAGCTTAGTGGCAGGGATAGGAGAGACCCAGTACTTC. The rearrangement uses TRBV11-2 and TRBJ2-5, with TRBD1 as a possible D gene (5 bases). The CDR3 spans 15 residues. The V gene's germline CDR1 is SGHAT and CDR2 FQNNGV. V was shortened by 1 base and J by 4 bases, with 13 bases between the two germline ends. The full variable domain, rest sourced from reference TRBV11-2 and TRBJ2-5, is EAGVAQSPRYKIIEKRQSVAFWCNPISGHATLYWYQQILGQGPKLLIQFQNNGVVDDSQLPKDRFSAERLKGVDSTLKIQPAKLEDSAVYLCASSLVAGIGETQYFGPGTRLLVL.

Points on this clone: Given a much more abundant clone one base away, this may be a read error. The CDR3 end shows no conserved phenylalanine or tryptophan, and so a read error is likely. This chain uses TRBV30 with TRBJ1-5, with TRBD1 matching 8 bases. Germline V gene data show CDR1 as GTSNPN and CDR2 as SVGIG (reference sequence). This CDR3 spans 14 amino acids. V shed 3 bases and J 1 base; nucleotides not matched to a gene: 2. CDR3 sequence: CAWRGQASNQPQHL. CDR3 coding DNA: TGTGCCTGGAGGGGACAGGCCAGCAATCAGCCCCAGCATCTT.

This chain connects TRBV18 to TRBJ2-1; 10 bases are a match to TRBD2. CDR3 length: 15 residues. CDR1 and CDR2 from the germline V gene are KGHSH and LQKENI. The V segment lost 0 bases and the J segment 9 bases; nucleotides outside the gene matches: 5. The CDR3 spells CASSPPAGGPGEQFF. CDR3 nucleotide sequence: TGTGCCAGCTCACCACCAGCGGGAGGGCCGGGTGAGCAGTTCTTC.

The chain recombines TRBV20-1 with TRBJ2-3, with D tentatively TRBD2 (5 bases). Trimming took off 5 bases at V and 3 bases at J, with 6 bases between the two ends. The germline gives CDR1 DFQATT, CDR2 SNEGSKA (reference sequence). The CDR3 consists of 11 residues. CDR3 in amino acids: CSAGGTDTQYF. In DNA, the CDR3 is TGCAGTGCTGGAGGAACAGATACGCAGTATTTT.

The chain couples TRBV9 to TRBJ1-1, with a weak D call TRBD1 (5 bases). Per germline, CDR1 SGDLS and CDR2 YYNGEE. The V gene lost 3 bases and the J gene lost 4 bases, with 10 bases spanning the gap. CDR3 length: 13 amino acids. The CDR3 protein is CASSEGISTEAFF. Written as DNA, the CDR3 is TGTGCCAGCAGCGAGGGGATTTCCACTGAAGCTTTCTTT.

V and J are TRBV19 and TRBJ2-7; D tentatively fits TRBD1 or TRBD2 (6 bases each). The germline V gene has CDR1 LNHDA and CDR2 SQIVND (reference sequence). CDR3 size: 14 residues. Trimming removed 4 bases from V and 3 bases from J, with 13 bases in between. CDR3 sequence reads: CASSTGGGSYEQYF. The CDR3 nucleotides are TGTGCCAGTAGTACCGGAGGGGGTAGCTACGAGCAGTACTTC.

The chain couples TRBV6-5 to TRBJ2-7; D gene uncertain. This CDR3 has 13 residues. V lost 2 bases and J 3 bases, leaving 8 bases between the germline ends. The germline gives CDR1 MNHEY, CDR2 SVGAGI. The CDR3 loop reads CASSYRADYEQYF. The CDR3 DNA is TGTGCCAGCAGTTACAGGGCAGACTACGAGCAGTACTTC.

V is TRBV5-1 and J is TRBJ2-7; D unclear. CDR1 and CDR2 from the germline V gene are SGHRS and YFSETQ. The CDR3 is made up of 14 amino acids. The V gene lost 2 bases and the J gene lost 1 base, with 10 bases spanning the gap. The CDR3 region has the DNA TGCGCCAGCAGCTTATCGTCTGGTTCCTACGAGCAGTACTTC. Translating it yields CASSLSSGSYEQYF. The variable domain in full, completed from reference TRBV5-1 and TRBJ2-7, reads KAGVTQTPRYLIKTRGQQVTLSCSPISGHRSVSWYQQTPGQGLQFLFEYFSETQRNKGNFPGRFSGRQFSNSRSEMNVSTLELGDSALYLCASSLSSGSYEQYFGPGTRLTVT.

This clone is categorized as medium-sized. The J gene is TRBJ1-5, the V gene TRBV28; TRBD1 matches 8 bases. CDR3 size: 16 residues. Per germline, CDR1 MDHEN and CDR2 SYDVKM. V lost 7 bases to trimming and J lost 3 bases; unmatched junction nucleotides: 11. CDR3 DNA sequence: TGTGCCAGCACCAGACAGGGGCTTACGGCCAATCAGCCCCAGCATTTT. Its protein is CASTRQGLTANQPQHF.

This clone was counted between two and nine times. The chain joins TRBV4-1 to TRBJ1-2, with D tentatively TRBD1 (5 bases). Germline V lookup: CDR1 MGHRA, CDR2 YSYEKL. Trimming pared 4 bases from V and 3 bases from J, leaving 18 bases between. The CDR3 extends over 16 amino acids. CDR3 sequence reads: CASSPVGRGVDYGYTF. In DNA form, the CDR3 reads TGCGCCAGCAGCCCCGTTGGCCGGGGGGTCGACTATGGCTACACCTTC.

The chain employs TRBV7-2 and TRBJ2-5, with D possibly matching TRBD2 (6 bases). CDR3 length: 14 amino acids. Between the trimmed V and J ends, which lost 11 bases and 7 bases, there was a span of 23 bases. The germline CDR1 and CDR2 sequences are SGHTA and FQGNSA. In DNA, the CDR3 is TGTGCCGAGACTCGGGACTCCCTCGGAGGGACCCAGTACTTC. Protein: CAETRDSLGGTQYF.

The CDR3 sequence: CAWSSGEGLPQHF. In DNA form, the CDR3 reads TGTGCCTGGAGTTCGGGGGAGGGGCTGCCCCAGCATTTT. This chain joins TRBV30 and TRBJ1-5, with D perhaps TRBD1 (5 bases). CDR1 GTSNPN and CDR2 SVGIG come from the germline V gene (reference sequence). V lost 2 bases and J lost 9, with 14 bases in between. The CDR3 is made up of 13 amino acids.

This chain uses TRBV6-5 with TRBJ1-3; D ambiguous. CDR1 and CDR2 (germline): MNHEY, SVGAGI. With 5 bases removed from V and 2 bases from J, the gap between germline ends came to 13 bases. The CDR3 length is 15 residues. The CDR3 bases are TGTGCCAGCAGTAGAACTGGAGGGACTGGAAACACCATATATTTT. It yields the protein CASSRTGGTGNTIYF.

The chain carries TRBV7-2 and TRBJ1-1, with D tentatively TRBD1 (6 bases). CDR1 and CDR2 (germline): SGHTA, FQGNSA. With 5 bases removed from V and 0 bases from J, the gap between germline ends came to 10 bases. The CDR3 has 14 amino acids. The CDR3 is CASSPDSLNTEAFF. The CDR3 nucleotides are TGTGCCAGCAGCCCGGACAGCTTGAACACTGAAGCTTTCTTT.

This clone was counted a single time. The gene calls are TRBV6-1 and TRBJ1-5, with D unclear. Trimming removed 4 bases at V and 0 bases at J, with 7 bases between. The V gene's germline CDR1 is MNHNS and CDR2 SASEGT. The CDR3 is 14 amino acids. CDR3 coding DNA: TGTGCCAGCAGTGCAGAGTATAGCAATCAGCCCCAGCATTTT. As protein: CASSAEYSNQPQHF.

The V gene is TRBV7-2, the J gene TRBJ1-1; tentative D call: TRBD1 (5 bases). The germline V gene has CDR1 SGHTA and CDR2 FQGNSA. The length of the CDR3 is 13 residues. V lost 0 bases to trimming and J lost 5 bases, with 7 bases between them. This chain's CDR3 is CASSLAGVTEAFF. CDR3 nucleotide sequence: TGTGCCAGCAGCTTAGCAGGGGTAACTGAAGCTTTCTTT.

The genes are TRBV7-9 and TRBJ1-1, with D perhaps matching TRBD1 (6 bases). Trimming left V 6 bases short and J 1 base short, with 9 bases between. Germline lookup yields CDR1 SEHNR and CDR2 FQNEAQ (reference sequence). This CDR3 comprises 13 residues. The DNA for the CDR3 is TGTGCCAGCAGTAGGGGACAGAACACTGAAGCTTTCTTT. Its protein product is CASSRGQNTEAFF.

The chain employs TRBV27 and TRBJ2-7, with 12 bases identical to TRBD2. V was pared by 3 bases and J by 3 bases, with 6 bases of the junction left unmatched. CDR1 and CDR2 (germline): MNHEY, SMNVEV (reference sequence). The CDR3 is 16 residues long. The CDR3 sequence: CASSLWLAGGYYEQYF. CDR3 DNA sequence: TGTGCCAGCAGTTTGTGGCTAGCGGGAGGGTACTACGAGCAGTACTTC.

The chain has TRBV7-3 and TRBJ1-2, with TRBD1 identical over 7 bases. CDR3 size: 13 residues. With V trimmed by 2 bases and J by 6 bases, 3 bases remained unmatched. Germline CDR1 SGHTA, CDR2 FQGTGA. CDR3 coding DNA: TGTGCCAGCAGCTTATCCGGGACAGATGGCTACACCTTC. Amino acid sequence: CASSLSGTDGYTF.

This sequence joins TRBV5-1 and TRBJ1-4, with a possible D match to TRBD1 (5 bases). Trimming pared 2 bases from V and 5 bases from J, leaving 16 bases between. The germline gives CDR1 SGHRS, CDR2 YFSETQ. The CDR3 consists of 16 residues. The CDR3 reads CASSFALGGLNEKLFF. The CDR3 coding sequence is TGCGCCAGCAGCTTCGCTTTGGGGGGGTTGAATGAAAAACTGTTTTTT.

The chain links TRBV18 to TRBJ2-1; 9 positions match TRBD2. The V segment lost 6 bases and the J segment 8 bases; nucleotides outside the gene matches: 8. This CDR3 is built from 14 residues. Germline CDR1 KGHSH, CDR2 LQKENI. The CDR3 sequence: CASSTSGGGDEQFF. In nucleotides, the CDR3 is TGTGCCAGCTCGACTAGCGGAGGGGGGGATGAGCAGTTCTTC. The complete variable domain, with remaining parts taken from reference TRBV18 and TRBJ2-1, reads NAGVMQNPRHLVRRRGQEARLRCSPMKGHSHVYWYRQLPEEGLKFMVYLQKENIIDESGMPKERFSAEFPKEGPSILRIQQVVRGDSAAYFCASSTSGGGDEQFFGPGTRLTVL.

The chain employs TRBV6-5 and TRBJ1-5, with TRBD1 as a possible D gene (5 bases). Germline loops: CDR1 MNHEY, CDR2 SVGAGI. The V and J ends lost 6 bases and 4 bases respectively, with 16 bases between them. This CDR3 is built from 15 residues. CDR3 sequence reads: CASRPRGVRNQPQHF. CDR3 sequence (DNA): TGTGCCAGCAGACCGCGGGGGGTTCGGAATCAGCCCCAGCATTTT.